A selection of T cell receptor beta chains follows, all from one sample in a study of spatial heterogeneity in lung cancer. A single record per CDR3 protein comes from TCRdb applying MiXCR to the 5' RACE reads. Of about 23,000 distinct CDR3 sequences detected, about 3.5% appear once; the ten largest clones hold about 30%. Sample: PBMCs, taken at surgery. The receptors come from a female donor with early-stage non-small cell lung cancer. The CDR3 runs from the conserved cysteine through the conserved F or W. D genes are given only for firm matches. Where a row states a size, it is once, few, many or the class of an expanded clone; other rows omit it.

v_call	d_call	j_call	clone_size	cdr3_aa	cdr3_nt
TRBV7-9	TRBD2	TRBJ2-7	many	CASSPRDYPPYEQYF	TGTGCCAGCAGCCCTCGGGACTACCCACCCTACGAGCAGTACTTC
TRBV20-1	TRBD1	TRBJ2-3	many	CSARGTGSTDTQYF	TGCAGTGCTAGAGGGACAGGAAGCACAGATACGCAGTATTTT
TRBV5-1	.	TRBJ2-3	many	CATSDGGTDTQYF	TGCGCCACCTCGGACGGAGGCACAGATACGCAGTATTTT
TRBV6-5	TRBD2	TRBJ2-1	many	CASSYTVAGENYNEQFF	TGTGCCAGCAGTTACACCGTAGCGGGAGAGAACTACAATGAGCAGTTCTTC
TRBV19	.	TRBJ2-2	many	CASSIGIWHRAGYGTGELFF	TGTGCCAGTAGTATAGGTATCTGGCACCGCGCAGGGTATGGCACCGGGGAGCTGTTTTTT
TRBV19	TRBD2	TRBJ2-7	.	CASSRTSGRVRSYEQYF	TGTGCCAGTAGTCGGACTAGCGGGAGGGTCCGATCCTACGAGCAGTACTTC
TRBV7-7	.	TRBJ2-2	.	CASSSRLLKIPGELFF	TGTGCCAGCAGCTCTAGACTCCTTAAGATTCCCGGGGAGCTGTTTTTT
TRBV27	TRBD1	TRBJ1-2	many	CASSPRDRGVYGYTF	TGTGCCAGCAGTCCACGGGACAGGGGTGTCTATGGCTACACCTTC
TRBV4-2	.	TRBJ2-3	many	CASSQQAGRTDTQYF	TGTGCCAGCAGCCAACAGGCGGGACGCACAGATACGCAGTATTTT
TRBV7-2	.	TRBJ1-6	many	CASSLSSYNSPLHF	TGTGCCAGCAGCTTGAGCTCCTATAATTCACCCCTCCACTTT
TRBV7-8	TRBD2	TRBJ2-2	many	CASSAPLAGGDTGELFF	TGTGCCAGCAGCGCCCCCTTAGCGGGAGGCGACACCGGGGAGCTGTTTTTT
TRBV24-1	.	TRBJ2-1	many	CATSDFWQNNEQFF	TGTGCCACCAGTGATTTCTGGCAGAACAATGAGCAGTTCTTC
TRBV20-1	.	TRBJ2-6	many	CSAGTESGANVLTF	TGCAGTGCTGGAACAGAGTCTGGGGCCAACGTCCTGACTTTC
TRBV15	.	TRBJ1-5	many	CATSRDFAGQYQPQHF	TGTGCCACCAGCAGAGATTTTGCAGGACAGTATCAGCCCCAGCATTTT
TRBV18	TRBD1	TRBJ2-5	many	CASSPPQGARETQYF	TGTGCCAGCTCACCTCCACAGGGGGCGCGGGAGACCCAGTACTTC
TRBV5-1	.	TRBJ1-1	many	CASSLKYGENTEAFF	TGCGCCAGCAGCTTGAAGTATGGGGAGAACACTGAAGCTTTCTTT
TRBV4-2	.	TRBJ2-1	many	CASSLIGNEQFF	TGTGCCAGCAGCCTTATCGGCAATGAGCAGTTCTTC
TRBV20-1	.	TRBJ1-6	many	CSASFGGEGSPLHF	TGCAGTGCTAGTTTTGGGGGTGAGGGTTCACCCCTCCACTTT
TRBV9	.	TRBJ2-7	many	CASSVEGGEVPYEQYF	TGTGCCAGCAGCGTAGAGGGCGGGGAGGTTCCCTACGAGCAGTACTTC
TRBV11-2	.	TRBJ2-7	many	CASRGRGAYEQYF	TGTGCCAGCAGAGGCAGGGGCGCCTACGAGCAGTACTTC
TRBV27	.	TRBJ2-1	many	CASSFDVGYHNEQFF	TGTGCCAGCAGTTTCGATGTCGGGTACCACAATGAGCAGTTCTTC
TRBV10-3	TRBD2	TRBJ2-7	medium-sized	CAISDLAGSYEQYF	TGTGCCATCAGTGACCTAGCGGGGTCCTACGAGCAGTACTTC
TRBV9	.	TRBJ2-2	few	CASSVASTGVTPGELFF	TGTGCCAGCAGCGTAGCTAGTACGGGAGTTACTCCCGGGGAGCTGTTTTTT
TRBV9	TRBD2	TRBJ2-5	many	CASSDRDYQGETQYF	TGTGCCAGCAGCGACCGGGACTACCAAGGAGAGACCCAGTACTTC
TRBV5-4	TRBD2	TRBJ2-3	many	CASSLLSGLRSSDTQYF	TGTGCCAGCAGCTTGTTATCGGGACTACGCAGCTCAGATACGCAGTATTTT
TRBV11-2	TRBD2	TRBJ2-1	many	CASSLVVGRSAYNEQFF	TGTGCCAGCAGCTTAGTCGTCGGGAGGTCCGCCTACAATGAGCAGTTCTTC
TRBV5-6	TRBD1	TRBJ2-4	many	CASSLAWTGGQNIQYF	TGTGCCAGCAGCTTGGCCTGGACAGGGGGACAAAACATTCAGTACTTC
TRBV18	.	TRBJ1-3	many	CASSPLSGSGNTIYF	TGTGCCAGCTCACCACTATCGGGTTCTGGAAACACCATATATTTT
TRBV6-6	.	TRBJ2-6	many	CASRWETGGANVLTF	TGTGCCAGCAGATGGGAGACGGGTGGGGCCAACGTCCTGACTTTC
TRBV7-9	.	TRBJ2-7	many	CASSLVRGPTYEQYF	TGTGCCAGCAGCTTAGTGAGAGGGCCGACCTACGAGCAGTACTTC
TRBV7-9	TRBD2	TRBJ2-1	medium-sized	CASAREGYNEQFF	TGTGCCTCAGCGCGGGAGGGATACAATGAGCAGTTCTTC
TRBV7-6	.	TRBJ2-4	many	CASSLYGRAGAKNIQYF	TGTGCCAGCAGCCTATATGGGCGGGCAGGGGCCAAAAACATTCAGTACTTC
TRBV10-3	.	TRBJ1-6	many	CAISESKGGDNSPLHF	TGTGCCATCAGTGAGTCGAAGGGGGGTGACAATTCACCCCTCCACTTT
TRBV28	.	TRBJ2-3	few	CASKQGPDTQYF	TGTGCCAGCAAGCAGGGCCCAGATACGCAGTATTTT
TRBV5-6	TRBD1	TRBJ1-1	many	CASSLTGEGVDTEAFF	TGTGCCAGCAGCTTGACAGGGGAGGGCGTGGACACTGAAGCTTTCTTT
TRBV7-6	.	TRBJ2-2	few	CASSARDPDDGELFF	TGTGCCAGCAGCGCGCGGGACCCGGACGACGGGGAGCTGTTTTTT
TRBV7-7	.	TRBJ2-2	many	CASSLDGSAGELFF	TGTGCTAGCAGCTTAGACGGTAGCGCCGGGGAGCTGTTTTTT
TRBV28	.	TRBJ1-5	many	CASSFNRWAVDHF	TGTGCCAGCAGTTTTAATCGCTGGGCGGTGGATCATTTT
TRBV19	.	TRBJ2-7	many	CASSPGLSTYEQYF	TGTGCCAGTAGTCCCGGTCTTTCGACTTACGAGCAGTACTTC
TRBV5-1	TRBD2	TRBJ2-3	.	CASSLGGLESDTQYF	TGCGCCAGCAGCCTGGGGGGACTAGAGTCAGATACGCAGTATTTT
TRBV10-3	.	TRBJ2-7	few	CAISEEVSSEQYF	TGTGCCATCAGTGAGGAGGTCTCGAGCGAGCAGTACTTC
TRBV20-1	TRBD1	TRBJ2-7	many	CSASPTGHQAEQYF	TGCAGTGCTAGCCCGACAGGGCATCAGGCCGAGCAGTACTTC
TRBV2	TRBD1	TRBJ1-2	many	CASSTIAGGSFYGYTF	TGTGCCAGCAGTACTATCGCAGGGGGCTCCTTCTATGGCTACACCTTC
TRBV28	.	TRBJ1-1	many	CASSLRLSTEAFF	TGTGCCAGCAGTTTAAGGCTGAGCACTGAAGCTTTCTTT
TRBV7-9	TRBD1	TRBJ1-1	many	CASSSSDRGLGTEAFF	TGTGCCAGCAGCTCATCGGACAGGGGTTTGGGCACTGAAGCTTTCTTT
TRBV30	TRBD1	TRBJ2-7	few	CAWGQGSEQYF	TGTGCCTGGGGACAGGGGTCCGAGCAGTACTTC
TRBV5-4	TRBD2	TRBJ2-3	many	CASSPGTSGHTDTQYF	TGTGCCAGCAGCCCAGGGACTAGCGGGCACACAGATACGCAGTATTTT
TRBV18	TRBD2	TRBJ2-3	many	CASSPPGLGLDTQYF	TGTGCCAGCTCACCACCGGGACTAGGACTTGATACGCAGTATTTT
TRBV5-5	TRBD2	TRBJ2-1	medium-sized	CASSLGRTRGEQFF	TGTGCCAGCAGCTTGGGCCGGACTAGGGGTGAGCAGTTCTTC
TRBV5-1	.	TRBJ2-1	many	CASRWTGSDNEQFF	TGCGCCAGCAGATGGACGGGTTCCGACAATGAGCAGTTCTTC
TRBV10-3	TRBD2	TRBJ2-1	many	CAISGLAERGEQFF	TGTGCCATCAGTGGACTAGCGGAAAGGGGTGAGCAGTTCTTC
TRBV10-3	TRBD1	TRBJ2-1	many	CAISDGGTGTGNEQFF	TGTGCCATCAGTGATGGGGGGACAGGGACTGGCAATGAGCAGTTCTTC
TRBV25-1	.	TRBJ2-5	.	CASRGGETQYF	TGTGCCAGCAGGGGGGGCGAGACCCAGTACTTC
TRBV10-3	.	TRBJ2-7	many	CAISESAASEQYF	TGTGCCATCAGTGAGTCGGCGGCTTCCGAGCAGTACTTC
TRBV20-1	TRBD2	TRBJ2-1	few	CSAGSGRLSYNEQFF	TGCAGTGCTGGTAGCGGGAGGCTTTCCTACAATGAGCAGTTCTTC
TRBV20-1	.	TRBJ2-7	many	CSARAYRDSYEQYF	TGCAGTGCTAGGGCTTACAGGGACTCCTACGAGCAGTACTTC
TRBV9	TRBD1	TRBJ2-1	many	CASSVDPGGNEQFF	TGTGCCAGCAGCGTAGATCCAGGGGGCAATGAGCAGTTCTTC
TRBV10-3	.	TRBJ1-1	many	CAISESREANTEAFF	TGTGCCATCAGTGAGTCCCGGGAGGCGAACACTGAAGCTTTCTTT
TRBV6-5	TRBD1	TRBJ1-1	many	CASRPHRDRVTEAFF	TGTGCCAGCAGACCTCACCGGGACAGGGTCACTGAAGCTTTCTTT
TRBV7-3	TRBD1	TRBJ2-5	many	CASSLRGQGRETQYF	TGTGCCAGCAGCTTAAGGGGACAGGGAAGAGAGACCCAGTACTTC